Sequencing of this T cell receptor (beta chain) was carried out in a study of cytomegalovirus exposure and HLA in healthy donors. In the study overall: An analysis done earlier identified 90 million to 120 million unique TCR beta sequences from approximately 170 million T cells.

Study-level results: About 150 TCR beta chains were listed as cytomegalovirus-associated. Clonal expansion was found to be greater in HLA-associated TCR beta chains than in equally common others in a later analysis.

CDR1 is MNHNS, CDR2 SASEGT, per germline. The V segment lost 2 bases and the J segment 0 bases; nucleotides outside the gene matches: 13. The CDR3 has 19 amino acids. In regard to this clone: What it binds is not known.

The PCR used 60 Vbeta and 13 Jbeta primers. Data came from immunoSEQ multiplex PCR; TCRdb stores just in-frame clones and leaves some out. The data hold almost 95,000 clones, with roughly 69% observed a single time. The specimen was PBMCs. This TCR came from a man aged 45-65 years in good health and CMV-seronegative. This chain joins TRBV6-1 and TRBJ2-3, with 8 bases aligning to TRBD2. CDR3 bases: TGTGCCAGCAGTGAAACCCCGCTGTTTACTAGCGGAAGCACAGATACGCAGTATTTT. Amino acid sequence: CASSETPLFTSGSTDTQYF.